This TCR beta chain came from a study of early T cells in non-severe SARS-CoV-2 infection. Whole-study context: Bulk RNA isolated from unsorted whole blood underwent sequencing; chains were not paired. The study, taken as a whole, reports: VDJdb-based matching was biased toward anti-spike CD8 responses and missed private and CD4 specificities.

Unique molecular identifiers were affixed to single, distinct cDNA molecules. MiXCR, run by TCRdb on the 5' RACE reads, gives a single entry per CDR3 protein. The profile covers about 11,000 distinct CDR3 sequences, with around 5% appearing a single time and nearly 10% taken by the ten largest. CDR3 length equals 15 residues. With 1 base removed from V and 6 bases from J, the gap between germline ends came to 12 bases. The germline CDR1 and CDR2 sequences are SGHVS and FNYEAQ. The sample holds a few counts of this clonotype. What it recognizes is unknown. Sequencing was done on a sample of whole blood. V usage is TRBV7-6 and J usage is TRBJ2-2; D gene ambiguous. This TCR was recovered from an adult who was a healthcare worker with PCR-confirmed SARS-CoV-2 infection or an uninfected control (not recorded which). Here the CDR3 DNA reads TGTGCCAGCAGCTTAGGAAGTTGGCAGGCCGGGGAGCTGTTTTTT. Protein: CASSLGSWQAGELFF.